This T cell receptor beta chain was retrieved from a study of T cell repertoires in cytomegalovirus infection. Study background: Used in the study were CMV epitopes, some recently identified and HLA-C-restricted, others well-studied and HLA-B-restricted. Public TCR beta signatures marked donors with CMV infection and the matching HLA. Study observations and caveats: CMV-specific HLA-C-restricted TCR beta clonotypes dominated the ex vivo response. Carriers of CMV and the relevant HLA type were discriminated by public TCR beta frequency.

Comments on this clonotype: Its antigen is still unknown.

TCRdb itself ran the reads through MiXCR, one entry per CDR3 protein. Here the sample spans approximately 990,000 distinct CDR3 sequences, roughly 30% being singletons. Germline CDR1 and CDR2: SQVTM and ANQGSEA. V gave up 6 bases and J gave up 4 bases, with 12 bases separating them. The CDR3 runs 12 residues. This chain uses TRBV29-1 with TRBJ1-2; D unclear. Material: cultured CD8+ T cells from PBMCs, obtained from culture after CMV antigen stimulation. The clonotype was recovered from a human donor in good health (CMV status not recorded). Some clones in this sample may be carry-over from other donors' samples. The CDR3 sequence: CSVDGSIYGYTF. The CDR3 DNA reads as TGCAGCGTGGACGGTAGCATCTATGGCTACACCTTC. Drawing the rest from reference TRBV29-1 and TRBJ1-2, the complete variable domain is SAVISQKPSRDICQRGTSLTIQCQVDSQVTMMFWYRQQPGQSLTLIATANQGSEATYESGFVIDKFPISRPNLTFSTLTVSNMSPEDSSIYLCSVDGSIYGYTFGSGTRLTVV.